This T cell receptor beta chain stems from a study of CD8+ T cells in alopecia areata. Study-level background: Those patients who were treated received oral tofacitinib, which was given at 5 to 10 mg twice daily for moderate-to-severe alopecia areata.

The CDR3 has 18 residues. From germline, CDR1 is LNHNV and CDR2 YYDKDF (reference sequence). V dropped 0 bases and J dropped 4 bases, with 18 bases sitting between them. Once RNA had been extracted, it was reverse transcribed into cDNA to act as the sequencing template. Sequenced by immunoSEQ multiplex PCR; TCRdb stores in-frame clones only, minus some. Of about 150,000 clones in the sample, about 89% were seen once. This clone was seen just once. This chain links TRBV15 with TRBJ2-2; possibly TRBD1 or TRBD2 for D (5 bases each). This specimen was CD8+ T cells sorted from blood, taken at week 0. The receptor was isolated from a human donor with alopecia areata. The CDR3 DNA follows: TGTGCCACCAGCAGAGACTACGGGACGGGCTCGAGCACCGGGGAGCTGTTTTTT. Amino acids: CATSRDYGTGSSTGELFF.